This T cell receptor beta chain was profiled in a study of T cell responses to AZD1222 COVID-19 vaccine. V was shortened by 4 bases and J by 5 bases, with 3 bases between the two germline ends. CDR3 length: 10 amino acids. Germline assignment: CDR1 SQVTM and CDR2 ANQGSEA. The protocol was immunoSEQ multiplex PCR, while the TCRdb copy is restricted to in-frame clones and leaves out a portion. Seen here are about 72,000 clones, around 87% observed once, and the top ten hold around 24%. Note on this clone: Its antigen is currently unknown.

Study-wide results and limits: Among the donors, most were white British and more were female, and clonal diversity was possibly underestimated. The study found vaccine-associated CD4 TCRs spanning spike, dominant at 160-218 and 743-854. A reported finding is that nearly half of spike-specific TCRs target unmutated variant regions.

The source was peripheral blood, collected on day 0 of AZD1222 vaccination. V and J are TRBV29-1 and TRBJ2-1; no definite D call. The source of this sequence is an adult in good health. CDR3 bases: TGCAGCGTTGGAAACAATGAGCAGTTCTTC. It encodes CSVGNNEQFF.